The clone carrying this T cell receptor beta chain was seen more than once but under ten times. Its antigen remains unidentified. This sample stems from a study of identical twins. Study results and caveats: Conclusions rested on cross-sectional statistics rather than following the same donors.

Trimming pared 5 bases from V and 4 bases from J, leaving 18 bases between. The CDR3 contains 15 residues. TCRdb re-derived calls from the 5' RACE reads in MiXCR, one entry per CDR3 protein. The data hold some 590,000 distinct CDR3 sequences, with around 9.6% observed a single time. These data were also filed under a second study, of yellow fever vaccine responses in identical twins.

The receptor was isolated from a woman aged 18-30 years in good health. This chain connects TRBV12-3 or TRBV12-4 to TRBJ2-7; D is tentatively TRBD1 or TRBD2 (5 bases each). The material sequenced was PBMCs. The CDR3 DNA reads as TGTGCCAGCAGTGCGAAGGGACCGCTTTTATACGAGCAGTACTTC. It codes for CASSAKGPLLYEQYF.